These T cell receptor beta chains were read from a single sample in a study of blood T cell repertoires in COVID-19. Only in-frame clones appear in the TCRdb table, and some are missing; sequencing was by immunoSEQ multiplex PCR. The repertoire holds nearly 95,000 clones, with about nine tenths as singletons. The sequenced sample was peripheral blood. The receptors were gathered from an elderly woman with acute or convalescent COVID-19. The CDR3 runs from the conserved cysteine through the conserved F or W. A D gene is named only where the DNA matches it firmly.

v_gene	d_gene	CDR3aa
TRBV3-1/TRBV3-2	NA	CASSQLTGLGAGELFF
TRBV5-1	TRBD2	CASSFDGLAGHQETQYF
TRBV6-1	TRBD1	CASAQRTGGEKLFF
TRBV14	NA	CASSRDTGMFVGEQFF
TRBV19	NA	CASSISHMKNSNQPQHF
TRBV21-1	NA	CASSKEEGLRNSPLHF
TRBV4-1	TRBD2	CASSQELGLAGPANTGELFF
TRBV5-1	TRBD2	CASSLTSGTSSYNEQFF
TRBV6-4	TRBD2	CASSDTSGGGETQYF
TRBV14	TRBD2	CASSRRSGLPQYEQYF
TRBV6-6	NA	CASSLRGGGYTF
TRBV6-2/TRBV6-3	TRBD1	CASSYRQGPGRNTEAFF
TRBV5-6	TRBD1	CASSFRQGVDSEEQYF
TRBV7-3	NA	CASSSLAGNTEAFF
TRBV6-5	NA	CASSYSAWGDGGYTF
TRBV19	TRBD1	CASSIYIRDSRTEAFF
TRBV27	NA	CASSLSGLPGGIDTQYF
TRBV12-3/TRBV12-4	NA	CASSLIGAERYF
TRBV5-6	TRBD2	CASSLTSGYEQYF
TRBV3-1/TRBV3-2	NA	CASSQGQNSNQPQHF
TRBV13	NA	CASKRWGSGPREQFF
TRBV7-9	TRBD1	CASSVSPGQVSEQYF
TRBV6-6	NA	CASSQGTYTYEQYF
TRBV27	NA	CASSFPGGGYTF
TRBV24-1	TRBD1	CATSDAGTGITGELFF
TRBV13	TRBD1	CASSPRQGAAYEQYF
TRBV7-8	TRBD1	CASSLGNRGLAGNTIYF
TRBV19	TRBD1	CASSPRRQGRNGYTF
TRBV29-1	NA	CSVEDREGSYYGYTF
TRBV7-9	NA	CASSLGANYGYTF
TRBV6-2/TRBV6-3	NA	CASSYVQGYRPQHF
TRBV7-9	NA	CASSLDSGTEAFF
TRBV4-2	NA	CASSQGVIASSYEQYF
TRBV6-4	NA	CASSDESGGYNEQFF
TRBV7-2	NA	CASSPPGLGEKLFF
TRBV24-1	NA	CATSRTVSHNYGYTF
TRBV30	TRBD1	CAMTGGSNQPQHF
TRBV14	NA	CASSQGLAPTDTQYF
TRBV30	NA	CAWIKGVYGYTF
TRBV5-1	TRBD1	CASSPTGTGGAHGYTF
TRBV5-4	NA	CASSPMVASRGGNEQFF
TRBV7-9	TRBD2	CAIPGGTSRTSSYNEQFF
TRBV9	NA	CASSPGLVVEAFF
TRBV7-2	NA	CASSFERGRKSEQFF
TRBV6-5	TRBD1	CASSPGGIGYGYTF
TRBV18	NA	CASSNSKLNTEAFF
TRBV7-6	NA	CASSLAGHNTEAFF
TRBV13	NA	CASSLGKGRRETQYF
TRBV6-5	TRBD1	CASSFETGGNEKLFF
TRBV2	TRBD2	CASRRTSGGAYTGELFF
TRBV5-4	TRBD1	CASSSSDRGRTAEAFF
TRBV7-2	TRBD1	CASSSQTGRETQYF
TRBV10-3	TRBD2	CAISESGGNTGELFF